The 19 T cell receptor beta chains given below trace back to one sample, sequenced in a study of naive and memory T cell subsets. Two oligonucleotides, mixed equimolar, formed the beta constant-region primer covering TRBC1 and TRBC2. Ligated cDNA was amplified by four rounds of PCR with nested alpha and beta constant-region primers and SP2. Using its own MiXCR run on the UMI-ligation and nested PCR reads, TCRdb lists one record per CDR3 protein. This table holds about 150,000 distinct CDR3 sequences, under 25% found once. Regarding the study as a whole: Possibly reflecting memory cells re-expressing CD45RA, a few larger clonotypes occurred in naive repertoires, especially CD8.

Their cognate antigens are unknown. Sequencing was performed on naive CD4+ T cells from blood. The source of these receptors is a human donor in good health.

V is TRBV25-1 and J is TRBJ2-1, with D uncertain. Germline V gives CDR1 MGHDK, CDR2 SYGVNS. The CDR3 loop spans 15 amino acids. Trimming removed 4 bases from V and 6 bases from J, with 16 bases in between. The CDR3 protein is CASSVDPPHGNEQFF. The CDR3 DNA reads TGTGCCAGCAGTGTAGACCCCCCCCATGGCAATGAGCAGTTCTTC.

This clonotype was seen only a few times. V is TRBV3-1 and J is TRBJ1-2; a possible D gene is TRBD1 (6 bases). CDR3 length: 15 residues. Germline assignment: CDR1 LGHDT and CDR2 YNNKEL (reference sequence). V shed 2 bases and J shed 5 bases, with 15 bases lying between them. CDR3 coding DNA: TGTGCCAGCAGCCAACCGAAGTCAGGGGCGTATGGCTACACCTTC. As protein: CASSQPKSGAYGYTF. Full variable domain (outside the CDR3, taken from reference TRBV3-1 and TRBJ1-2): DTAVSQTPKYLVTQMGNDKSIKCEQNLGHDTMYWYKQDSKKFLKIMFSYNNKELIINETVPNRFSPKSPDKAHLNLHINSLELGDSAVYFCASSQPKSGAYGYTFGSGTRLTVV.

Many counts were recorded for this clonotype. The genes are TRBV28 and TRBJ2-1, with TRBD2 identical over 10 bases. V shed 7 bases, J shed 14 bases, and the junction held 11 bases outside the gene matches. The germline gives CDR1 MDHEN, CDR2 SYDVKM. CDR3 length equals 13 residues. As DNA, the CDR3 is TGTGCCAGCACCTCTCACCCCGGGACTAGCGAGTTCTTC. This translates into CASTSHPGTSEFF.

This rearrangement joins TRBV20-1 to TRBJ1-2, with 8 bases that match TRBD1. Unmatched junction bases numbered 4, after V lost 4 bases and J lost 0 bases. The CDR3 covers 14 residues. Germline assignment: CDR1 DFQATT and CDR2 SNEGSKA (reference sequence). The CDR3 spells CSAIKQGANYGYTF. CDR3 DNA: TGCAGTGCTATCAAACAGGGGGCTAACTATGGCTACACCTTC.

V gene TRBV6-2 or TRBV6-3 combines with J gene TRBJ2-2; D possibly matches TRBD1 or TRBD2 (6 bases each). From germline, CDR1 is MNHEY and CDR2 SVGEGT. This CDR3 region has 16 residues. Trimming removed 1 base at V and 4 bases at J, with 13 bases between. The DNA of the CDR3 is TGTGCCAGCAGTTACTTCCCGGGGGCAATCACCGGGGAGCTGTTTTTT. Translating gives CASSYFPGAITGELFF.

This clonotype was detected only a few times. This chain connects TRBV12-3 or TRBV12-4 to TRBJ1-1; D gene unclear. This CDR3 has 14 residues. Trimming pared 3 bases from V and 0 bases from J, leaving 8 bases between. The CDR3 DNA is TGTGCCAGCAGTTTCCTGGGGATGAACACTGAAGCTTTCTTT. Residues: CASSFLGMNTEAFF.

In its sample, this clonotype was seen many times. J is TRBJ2-7 and V is TRBV20-1; 11 bases line up with TRBD1. Germline trimming cut 6 bases from V and 8 bases from J; bases unmatched to any gene: 9. The CDR3 contains 13 residues. Germline values: CDR1 DFQATT, CDR2 SNEGSKA (reference sequence). CDR3 nucleotide sequence: TGCAGTGCCGCAGCCGGGACAGGGGGAAAGCAGTACTTC. Amino acid sequence: CSAAAGTGGKQYF.

The chain recombines TRBV12-3 or TRBV12-4 with TRBJ2-1; D gene unclear. Trimming pared 11 bases from V and 3 bases from J, leaving 11 bases between. The CDR3 spans 12 residues. The CDR3 DNA follows: TGTGCCTCCAATCGAGACTACAATGAGCAGTTCTTC. Translating gives CASNRDYNEQFF.

The sample holds many counts of this clonotype. The chain carries TRBV30 and TRBJ1-2; D is perhaps TRBD1 (6 bases). Germline V gene data show CDR1 as GTSNPN and CDR2 as SVGIG (reference sequence). Trimming stripped 1 base from V and 7 bases from J, with 13 bases between. The CDR3 runs to 13 residues. CDR3 nucleotides: TGTGCCTGGAGTGCCGACAGGAAGGGTGGCTACACCTTC. As protein: CAWSADRKGGYTF.

The chain combines TRBV7-9 with TRBJ1-5; D is unresolved. CDR3 length equals 16 residues. V gave up 5 bases and J gave up 1 base, with 15 bases separating them. Germline V gene sequence: CDR1 SEHNR, CDR2 FQNEAQ (reference sequence). The CDR3 region has the DNA TGTGCCAGCAGCCCCGGCTATCGGCGGAGCAATCAGCCCCAGCATTTT. Its protein product is CASSPGYRRSNQPQHF.

This clonotype showed up many times. The chain is built from TRBV11-3 and TRBJ2-1; 12 positions agree with TRBD1. The germline V gene has CDR1 SGHNT and CDR2 YENEEA. V lost 1 base and J lost 10; bases outside the gene matches: 17. The CDR3 has 19 amino acids. The CDR3 region has the DNA TGTGCCAGCAGCTTAGTCGGGACAGGGGGCTTCGGGACAAGGGGAGAGCAGTTCTTC. Translated, it gives CASSLVGTGGFGTRGEQFF.

This clonotype turned up a few times. V and J are TRBV5-4 and TRBJ2-1, with TRBD2 as a possible D gene (6 bases). In germline, CDR1 is SGHNT, CDR2 YYREEE (reference sequence). Trimming took 4 bases from V and 6 from J, leaving 17 bases between them. The CDR3 length is 15 residues. This CDR3 is CASSGDGGKRNEQFF. CDR3 coding DNA: TGTGCCAGCAGCGGAGATGGCGGGAAGCGCAATGAGCAGTTCTTC.

Only a few counts were recorded for this clonotype. The chain has TRBV5-1 and TRBJ2-3; D remains unclear. Germline V gene lookup returns CDR1 SGHRS and CDR2 YFSETQ. The CDR3 loop spans 14 amino acids. V lost 4 bases, J lost 0 bases, and 9 bases lay in between. The CDR3 DNA is TGCGCCAGCAGCCCAGCTACTAGCACAGATACGCAGTATTTT. As protein: CASSPATSTDTQYF. The full variable domain, rest sourced from reference TRBV5-1 and TRBJ2-3, is KAGVTQTPRYLIKTRGQQVTLSCSPISGHRSVSWYQQTPGQGLQFLFEYFSETQRNKGNFPGRFSGRQFSNSRSEMNVSTLELGDSALYLCASSPATSTDTQYFGPGTRLTVL.

Only a few counts were recorded for this clonotype. The V and J genes are TRBV5-6 and TRBJ2-1; 11 bases map to TRBD2. Germline CDR1 SGHDT, CDR2 YYEEEE. CDR3 size: 14 residues. Trimming removed 4 bases from V and 6 bases from J; junction bases left unmatched: 3. The CDR3 region is CASSPGLAVNEQFF. DNA of the CDR3: TGTGCCAGCAGCCCGGGACTAGCGGTCAATGAGCAGTTCTTC.

The J gene is TRBJ1-5, the V gene TRBV5-1; D is possibly TRBD1 (5 bases). CDR1 and CDR2 (germline): SGHRS, YFSETQ. The V end lost 1 base, the J end lost 7 bases, and 9 bases lay between the germline ends. This CDR3 region has 13 residues. The CDR3 reads CASSLRQGQPQHF. CDR3 coding DNA: TGCGCCAGCAGCTTGCGCCAGGGCCAGCCCCAGCATTTT.

The table lists this clonotype with many counts. The V call is TRBV24-1, the J call TRBJ2-1; 9 bases align to TRBD2. Trimming at V came to 7 bases and at J to 8 bases, leaving 5 bases not matched to a gene. CDR1 is KGHDR, CDR2 SFDVKD, per germline. The CDR3 spans 13 residues. This CDR3 is CATRLAGHDEQFF. CDR3 bases: TGTGCCACCAGACTAGCGGGTCACGATGAGCAGTTCTTC.

This clonotype came up a few times. The J gene is TRBJ2-1, the V gene TRBV7-8; TRBD1 matches 9 bases. Germline trimming cut 8 bases from V and 5 bases from J; bases unmatched to any gene: 16. Germline CDR1 SGHVS, CDR2 FQNEAQ. The CDR3 covers 17 residues. As DNA, the CDR3 is TGTGCCAGCCTGGGGGGACAGGGTTTTTTGGCTCACAATGAGCAGTTCTTC. It translates to CASLGGQGFLAHNEQFF.

In this sample, this clonotype turned up once. The chain carries TRBV28 and TRBJ1-1; D ambiguous. V lost 5 bases and J 0 bases, leaving 19 bases between the germline ends. This CDR3 comprises 17 residues. Germline-derived CDR1 and CDR2 are MDHEN and SYDVKM. CDR3 residues: CASSPSLGERLNTEAFF. In DNA form, the CDR3 reads TGTGCCAGCAGTCCGTCTTTGGGAGAAAGGCTGAACACTGAAGCTTTCTTT.

This clonotype was seen at least ten times. The gene calls are TRBV7-9 and TRBJ2-5; the match to TRBD2 covers 7 bases. The CDR3 is 17 residues long. CDR1 and CDR2 from the germline V gene are SEHNR and FQNEAQ (reference sequence). With V trimmed by 4 bases and J by 0 bases, 11 bases remained unmatched. CDR3 sequence: CASSSLPSGGNQETQYF. In DNA, the CDR3 is TGTGCCAGCAGCTCACTACCTAGCGGAGGAAACCAAGAGACCCAGTACTTC.